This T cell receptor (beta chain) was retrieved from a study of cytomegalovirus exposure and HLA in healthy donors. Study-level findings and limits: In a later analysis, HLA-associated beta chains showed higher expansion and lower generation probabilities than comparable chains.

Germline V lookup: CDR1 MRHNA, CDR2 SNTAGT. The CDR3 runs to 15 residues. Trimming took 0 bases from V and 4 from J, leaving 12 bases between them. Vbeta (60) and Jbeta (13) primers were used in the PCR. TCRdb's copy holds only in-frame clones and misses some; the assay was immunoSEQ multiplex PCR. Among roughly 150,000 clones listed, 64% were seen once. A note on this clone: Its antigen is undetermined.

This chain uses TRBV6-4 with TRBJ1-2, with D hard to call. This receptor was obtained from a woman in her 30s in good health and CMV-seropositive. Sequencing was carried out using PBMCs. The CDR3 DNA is TGTGCCAGCAGTGACTCGAATGGGCAGGTCTATGGCTACACCTTC. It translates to CASSDSNGQVYGYTF.